The 32 T cell receptor beta chains below all came from one sample that was sequenced in a study of post-analysis software for immune sequencing data. Broader study findings: Patients used about 5 TRBV segments, including TRBV5-6, TRBV5-1 and TRBV20-1, more often than controls.

Presence of unique molecular identifiers characterized the TCR beta cDNA libraries. TCRdb passed the PCR reads through MiXCR, listing each CDR3 protein once. This sample yields hundreds of thousands of distinct CDR3 sequences, of which 53% are seen a single time; roughly 4.4% belongs to the top ten. Their antigens remain unidentified. Sequenced material: blood. Receptors were obtained from a girl between 5 and 17 years old with multiple sclerosis.

The chain combines TRBV9 with TRBJ2-7, with 8 nucleotides matching TRBD1. The CDR3 runs 15 residues. Per the germline V gene, CDR1 is SGDLS and CDR2 is YYNGEE. The V and J ends lost 4 bases and 1 base, in that order; junction bases with no gene match: 7. The CDR3 DNA reads as TGTGCCAGCAGCCTCCGACAGGGGCATTCCTACGAGCAGTACTTC. It is translated as CASSLRQGHSYEQYF. The whole variable domain, remainder taken from reference TRBV9 and TRBJ2-7, is DSGVTQTPKHLITATGQRVTLRCSPRSGDLSVYWYQQSLDQGLQFLIQYYNGEERAKGNILERFSAQQFPDLHSELNLSSLELGDSALYFCASSLRQGHSYEQYFGPGTRLTVT.

The chain recombines TRBV29-1 with TRBJ1-2; D ambiguous. The V gene's germline CDR1 is SQVTM and CDR2 ANQGSEA. This CDR3 has 10 amino acids. The V gene lost 7 bases and the J gene lost 7 bases, with 10 bases spanning the gap. The CDR3 loop is CSATAGGYTF. CDR3 bases: TGCAGCGCTACGGCAGGTGGCTACACCTTC.

This clonotype showed up just once. The genes are TRBV20-1 and TRBJ2-1; no clear D gene. The germline gives CDR1 DFQATT, CDR2 SNEGSKA (reference sequence). The germline V and J ends were trimmed by 3 bases and 4 bases, with 13 bases remaining between them. This CDR3 region has 14 residues. Here the CDR3 reads CSASRRDAYNEQFF. The CDR3 DNA follows: TGCAGTGCTAGTCGACGAGACGCATACAATGAGCAGTTCTTC.

This clonotype was found once. J is TRBJ2-1 and V is TRBV7-2; 10 nucleotides align to TRBD2. V shed 3 bases and J 3 bases; nucleotides not matched to a gene: 11. This CDR3 contains 18 residues. Germline CDR1 reads SGHTA; CDR2 reads FQGNSA. CDR3 sequence: CASSFYPPTSGNYNEQFF. The CDR3 bases are TGTGCCAGCAGCTTTTACCCGCCAACTAGCGGGAACTACAATGAGCAGTTCTTC. The full variable domain, with the rest looked up from reference TRBV7-2 and TRBJ2-1, is GAGVSQSPSNKVTEKGKDVELRCDPISGHTALYWYRQSLGQGLEFLIYFQGNSAPDKSGLPSDRFSAERTGGSVSTLTIQRTQQEDSAVYLCASSFYPPTSGNYNEQFFGPGTRLTVL.

In its sample, this clonotype was seen a few times. The chain uses TRBV10-3 and TRBJ2-4; D gene unclear. This CDR3 spans 11 amino acids. The V gene lost 2 bases and the J gene lost 13 bases, with 9 bases spanning the gap. Germline lookup yields CDR1 ENHRY and CDR2 SYGVKD. The CDR3 here is CAISEAHRQYF. The CDR3 DNA follows: TGTGCCATCAGTGAGGCCCACCGGCAGTACTTC.

This clonotype was counted many times. One end of the junction is discordant with germline, which a read error may explain. This chain links TRBV5-1 with TRBJ2-1; 7 bases are a match to TRBD2. The germline gives CDR1 SGHRS, CDR2 YFSETQ. CDR3 length equals 13 residues. The CDR3: CASSSEGGNEQFF. CDR3 nucleotides: TGTGCCAGCAGCTCGGAGGGAGGGAATGAGCAGTTCTTC.

This clonotype has more than one count but fewer than ten. The chain links TRBV28 to TRBJ2-7; TRBD2 aligns across 13 bases. CDR3 size: 18 residues. Germline V gene data show CDR1 as MDHEN and CDR2 as SYDVKM. V gave up 2 bases and J gave up 2 bases; unmatched junction bases: 9. This CDR3 reads CASSLTSGGAIFTYEQYF. The CDR3 region has the DNA TGTGCCAGCAGTTTAACTAGCGGGGGGGCTATATTTACCTACGAGCAGTACTTC.

This clonotype was counted a few times. The chain uses TRBV5-6 and TRBJ2-1; D remains unclear. CDR1 is SGHDT and CDR2 is YYEEEE in the germline V gene. Trimming pared 4 bases from V and 15 bases from J, leaving 20 bases between. The CDR3 spans 13 residues. This chain's CDR3 is CASSRPLGEWPFF. Written as DNA, the CDR3 is TGTGCCAGCAGCCGCCCACTTGGAGAATGGCCGTTCTTC.

The chain is built from TRBV12-5 and TRBJ2-5; D not certain. CDR3 length: 13 amino acids. Germline V gene lookup returns CDR1 LGHNT and CDR2 FRNRAP. Between the trimmed V and J ends, which lost 2 bases and 4 bases, there was a span of 8 bases. CDR3 protein: CASGLTERETQYF. Written as DNA, the CDR3 is TGTGCTAGTGGTTTGACCGAGCGAGAGACCCAGTACTTC.

This sequence joins TRBV29-1 and TRBJ1-2; D gene uncertain. This CDR3 has 9 amino acids. Germline CDR1 SQVTM, CDR2 ANQGSEA. This chain's CDR3 is CNVGNGYTF. CDR3 DNA sequence: TGCAACGTGGGAAACGGCTACACCTTC.

Details on this clonotype: Relative to the germline gene, one junction end is altered; a read error may explain this. The chain carries TRBV11-2 and TRBJ2-5; 7 nucleotides agree with TRBD2. CDR1 and CDR2 from the germline V gene are SGHAT and FQNNGV. The CDR3 spans 15 residues. CDR3 nucleotides: TGTGTCAGCAGCTTAGTCGGCGGGGGCCAAGAGACCCAGTACTTC. Translating it yields CVSSLVGGGQETQYF. Based on the CDR3 plus reference TRBV11-2 and TRBJ2-5, the full variable domain is EAGVAQSPRYKIIEKRQSVAFWCNPISGHATLYWYQQILGQGPKLLIQFQNNGVVDDSQLPKDRFSAERLKGVDSTLKIQPAKLEDSAVYLCVSSLVGGGQETQYFGPGTRLLVL.

The gene calls are TRBV3-1 and TRBJ2-1; D perhaps matches TRBD2 (5 bases). Trimming stripped 0 bases from V and 7 bases from J, with 22 bases between. The length of the CDR3 is 18 residues. Germline-derived CDR1 and CDR2 are LGHDT and YNNKEL (reference sequence). The CDR3 nucleotides read TGTGCCAGCAGCCAAGATCTGGCGGGCCGCACGGGTCGGAATGAGCAGTTCTTC. Protein: CASSQDLAGRTGRNEQFF.

This chain connects TRBV14 to TRBJ1-1; D call uncertain. The CDR3 runs to 14 residues. The V gene lost 1 base and the J gene lost 5 bases, with 11 bases spanning the gap. Germline V gene data show CDR1 as SGHDN and CDR2 as FVKESK. The CDR3 sequence: CASSQGGGVTEAFF. The CDR3 nucleotides read TGTGCCAGCAGCCAAGGTGGCGGGGTTACTGAAGCTTTCTTT.

The V gene is TRBV6-6, the J gene TRBJ2-3; D may be TRBD1 (6 bases). The germline CDR1 and CDR2 sequences are MNHNY and SVGAGI (reference sequence). This CDR3 has 11 amino acids. V was cut by 4 bases and J by 9 bases, with 8 bases left in between. The CDR3, as DNA: TGTGCCAGCAGTTCCGACAGGACGCAGTATTTT. Protein sequence: CASSSDRTQYF.

This clonotype was seen a few times. This chain uses TRBV20-1 with TRBJ2-3, with 7 bases identical to TRBD2. This CDR3 comprises 13 residues. The ends lost 5 bases at V and 5 bases at J; junction bases unmatched: 7. The V gene's germline CDR1 is DFQATT and CDR2 SNEGSKA (reference sequence). As DNA, the CDR3 is TGCAGTGCTGGACTAGTGGTCGGAGATACGCAGTATTTT. It specifies CSAGLVVGDTQYF.

The J gene is TRBJ2-5, the V gene TRBV6-1; D tentatively reads TRBD1 or TRBD2 (7 bases each). Gene TRBJ2-7 matches the end of the DNA better, so the J call may be wrong. The CDR3 has 14 residues. Germline CDR1 and CDR2: MNHNS and SASEGT. CDR3 in amino acids: CASRETGRGLEQYF. The CDR3, as DNA: TGTGCCAGCAGAGAAACGGGGAGGGGGCTCGAGCAGTACTTC.

This clonotype showed up just once. This rearrangement joins TRBV7-2 to TRBJ2-3; 11 bases agree with TRBD2. The CDR3 is 14 amino acids. Losses at the gene ends were 8 bases for V and 5 bases for J; bases not matched to a gene: 6. The germline gives CDR1 SGHTA, CDR2 FQGNSA. Here the CDR3 DNA reads TGTGCCAGCGGTAGCGGGAGGGCAATAGATACGCAGTATTTT. This sequence encodes CASGSGRAIDTQYF.

V is TRBV12-3 or TRBV12-4 and J is TRBJ2-4; the match to TRBD1 covers 7 bases. This CDR3 region has 19 residues. Trimming removed 3 bases from V and 0 bases from J; junction bases left unmatched: 14. The chain's CDR3 is CASSFYRGLEYLAKNIQYF. The CDR3 nucleotides are TGTGCCAGCAGTTTCTACAGGGGTCTCGAATACCTAGCCAAAAACATTCAGTACTTC.

The chain carries TRBV7-3 and TRBJ2-3; perhaps TRBD1 as D (5 bases). The CDR3 runs to 15 residues. V was shortened by 1 base and J by 1 base, with 9 bases between the two germline ends. Germline values: CDR1 SGHTA, CDR2 FQGTGA. The CDR3 is CASSLIGARTDTQYF. The CDR3 region has the DNA TGTGCCAGCAGCTTAATAGGGGCTCGCACAGATACGCAGTATTTT.

This chain connects TRBV7-9 to TRBJ2-7; no clear D gene. CDR1 and CDR2 from the germline V gene are SEHNR and FQNEAQ (reference sequence). The CDR3 loop spans 11 amino acids. V was cut by 4 bases and J by 5 bases, with 6 bases left in between. CDR3 sequence: CASSWTDEQYF. The CDR3 coding sequence is TGTGCCAGCAGCTGGACGGACGAGCAGTACTTC. Full variable domain (missing parts from reference TRBV7-9 and TRBJ2-7): DTGVSQNPRHKITKRGQNVTFRCDPISEHNRLYWYRQTLGQGPEFLTYFQNEAQLEKSRLLSDRFSAERPKGSFSTLEIQRTEQGDSAMYLCASSWTDEQYFGPGTRLTVT.

This chain joins TRBV20-1 and TRBJ1-5; 7 nucleotides match TRBD1. V shed 6 bases, J shed 8 bases, and the junction held 10 bases outside the gene matches. The CDR3 loop spans 13 amino acids. The germline V gene has CDR1 DFQATT and CDR2 SNEGSKA (reference sequence). The CDR3 DNA sequence: TGCAGTGCCAGACAGGGCGAAGCGGAGCCCCAGCATTTT. This encodes CSARQGEAEPQHF.

The table lists this clonotype with a few counts. The genes are TRBV6-6 and TRBJ2-1, with D perhaps TRBD2 (6 bases). The V and J ends lost 6 bases and 8 bases respectively, with 20 bases between them. CDR1 is MNHNY, CDR2 SVGAGI, per germline (reference sequence). CDR3 length equals 15 residues. CDR3 sequence (DNA): TGTGCCAGCAGCGACCGGGGCGGGACGGGCGATGAGCAGTTCTTC. It specifies CASSDRGGTGDEQFF.

The rearrangement links TRBV29-1 to TRBJ1-1; no clear D. V was clipped by 4 bases and J by 0 bases, with 9 bases between them. This CDR3 is built from 13 residues. Germline V gene lookup returns CDR1 SQVTM and CDR2 ANQGSEA. CDR3 protein: CSVVRQMNTEAFF. CDR3 nucleotide sequence: TGCAGCGTTGTACGGCAGATGAACACTGAAGCTTTCTTT.

The genes are TRBV4-1 and TRBJ1-2; no definite D call. This CDR3 has 14 amino acids. Trimming took 4 bases from V and 6 from J, leaving 15 bases between them. Germline V lookup: CDR1 MGHRA, CDR2 YSYEKL. CDR3 sequence reads: CASSPSRKADGYTF. CDR3 sequence (DNA): TGCGCCAGCAGCCCTTCTCGGAAGGCCGATGGCTACACCTTC.

The rearrangement links TRBV19 to TRBJ2-7; 11 bases align to TRBD2. This CDR3 is 16 amino acids long. Per germline, CDR1 LNHDA and CDR2 SQIVND (reference sequence). The V and J ends lost 4 bases and 0 bases, in that order; junction bases with no gene match: 5. The CDR3 nucleotides are TGTGCCAGTAGTAGGCTAGCGGGAGGAACCTCCTACGAGCAGTACTTC. Translated: CASSRLAGGTSYEQYF.

V and J are TRBV21-1 and TRBJ2-7; the table's D call, TRBD1, has no DNA check behind it. TRBV21-1 is listed as a pseudogene. This CDR3 is built from 15 residues. The CDR3 loop reads CASSKSPTTGDFQYF. The CDR3 DNA sequence: TGTGCCAGCAGCAAATCCCCCACAACAGGGGACTTTCAGTACTTC.

This chain connects TRBV20-1 to TRBJ2-7; unclear D gene. Germline V lookup: CDR1 DFQATT, CDR2 SNEGSKA (reference sequence). Between the trimmed V and J ends, which lost 0 bases and 4 bases, there was a span of 16 bases. The length of the CDR3 is 15 residues. The CDR3 DNA reads as TGCAGTGCTAGAGATCTGACACTTACTTATTACGAGCAGTACTTC. This gives the protein CSARDLTLTYYEQYF.

This chain uses TRBV12-3 or TRBV12-4 with TRBJ2-7; D is ambiguous. This CDR3 comprises 13 residues. V dropped 6 bases and J dropped 0 bases, with 9 bases sitting between them. The CDR3 sequence is CASRVRSSYEQYF. CDR3 nucleotides: TGTGCCAGCAGGGTAAGGTCCTCCTACGAGCAGTACTTC.

The chain carries TRBV10-3 and TRBJ1-5, with D perhaps TRBD1 (5 bases). Germline V CDR1 and CDR2: ENHRY, SYGVKD. V was cut by 0 bases and J by 12 bases, with 15 bases left in between. The CDR3 is made up of 14 amino acids. The CDR3 sequence is CAISESGDPKSQHF. CDR3 nucleotides: TGTGCCATCAGTGAGTCTGGGGACCCAAAGAGCCAGCATTTT.

The CDR3 DNA is TGCGCCAGCAGCTGGCGGTCCGGAAGCGCCTACAATGAGCAGTTCTTC. It codes for CASSWRSGSAYNEQFF. The V gene is TRBV5-1, the J gene TRBJ2-1; D is uncertain. The CDR3 is 16 residues long. The V end was cut by 3 bases, the J end by 2 bases, with 15 bases between. Germline lookup yields CDR1 SGHRS and CDR2 YFSETQ.

V and J are TRBV4-1 and TRBJ2-4; the D gene is possibly TRBD2 (7 bases). The end of the DNA is better explained by TRBJ2-5, so the J call may be wrong. CDR3 size: 16 residues. From germline, CDR1 is MGHRA and CDR2 YSYEKL. CDR3 DNA sequence: TGCGCCAGCAGCCACCCTATGGGGGCGGGGGAAGAGACCCAGTACTTC. It encodes CASSHPMGAGEETQYF.

The V and J genes are TRBV9 and TRBJ2-1; 8 nucleotides match TRBD2. CDR1 and CDR2 (germline): SGDLS, YYNGEE. This CDR3 region has 15 residues. Germline trimming cut 3 bases from V and 7 bases from J; bases unmatched to any gene: 9. The DNA for the CDR3 is TGTGCCAGCAGCGCTAGCGGGTTTGGAGGGAATGAGCAGTTCTTC. It is translated as CASSASGFGGNEQFF. Complete variable domain (other parts from reference TRBV9 and TRBJ2-1): DSGVTQTPKHLITATGQRVTLRCSPRSGDLSVYWYQQSLDQGLQFLIQYYNGEERAKGNILERFSAQQFPDLHSELNLSSLELGDSALYFCASSASGFGGNEQFFGPGTRLTVL.